Each of the 23 T cell receptor beta chains below was sequenced from the same sample in a study of blood T cell repertoires in COVID-19. The repertoire was sequenced with immunoSEQ multiplex PCR; TCRdb's copy has only in-frame clones and lacks some. The sample consists of hundreds of thousands of clones, just over 85% of them appearing once. The sequenced material came from PBMCs or T cells enriched from blood (not recorded which). All receptors come from a woman aged 40 to 50 with acute COVID-19.

This clone was detected only once. The chain combines TRBV6-5 with TRBJ2-2; D is unresolved. The CDR3 extends over 14 amino acids. In germline, CDR1 is MNHEY, CDR2 SVGAGI. V dropped 2 bases and J dropped 11 bases, with 15 bases sitting between them. CDR3 nucleotides: TGTGCCAGCAGTTACCAGACACCCCGGTCCGAGCTGTTTTTT. This gives the protein CASSYQTPRSELFF.

The chain combines TRBV5-1 with TRBJ1-1, with 7 bases aligning to TRBD1. The CDR3 is 16 amino acids. The germline V gene encodes CDR1 SGHRS and CDR2 YFSETQ. The V segment lost 0 bases and the J segment 1 base; nucleotides outside the gene matches: 6. This CDR3 is CASSLDRGGGNTEAFF. In DNA form, the CDR3 reads TGCGCCAGCAGCTTGGACAGGGGCGGTGGGAACACTGAAGCTTTCTTT.

The J gene is TRBJ2-5, the V gene TRBV12-3 or TRBV12-4; 7 bases map to TRBD2. The CDR3 is 13 residues long. V lost 8 bases, J lost 9 bases, and 12 bases stayed unmatched. CDR3 nucleotides: TGTGCCAGCTCACTAGCGCCGAAGTCGTCCCAGTACTTC. Its translation: CASSLAPKSSQYF.

The rearrangement uses TRBV9 and TRBJ1-2; 9 bases line up with TRBD1. The CDR3 spans 13 residues. Unmatched junction bases numbered 4, after V lost 4 bases and J lost 6 bases. Germline lookup yields CDR1 SGDLS and CDR2 YYNGEE. The CDR3 DNA is TGTGCCAGCAGCATTCGACAGGGGGATGGCTACACCTTC. This gives the protein CASSIRQGDGYTF.

This chain connects TRBV14 to TRBJ2-1; a weak D match, TRBD1 (6 bases). Trimming cost V 2 bases and J 12 bases, with 17 bases left between them. The CDR3 is 14 amino acids. Germline CDR1 and CDR2: SGHDN and FVKESK. The CDR3 sequence: CASSQLLGGVGQFF. The CDR3 coding sequence is TGTGCCAGCAGCCAATTACTAGGGGGAGTCGGGCAGTTCTTC.

CDR3 sequence: CASSLLLFSGANVLTF. The CDR3, as DNA: TGTGCCAGCAGTTTGTTGTTATTCTCTGGGGCCAACGTCCTGACTTTC. This sequence joins TRBV28 and TRBJ2-6, with D hard to call. V was pared by 3 bases and J by 0 bases, with 9 bases between. The germline V gene has CDR1 MDHEN and CDR2 SYDVKM. The CDR3 is 16 residues long.

V usage is TRBV4-2 and J usage is TRBJ2-3; 8 bases fit TRBD2. The V segment lost 4 bases and the J segment 0 bases; nucleotides outside the gene matches: 6. CDR3 size: 16 residues. Germline assignment: CDR1 LGHNA and CDR2 YNFKEQ. DNA of the CDR3: TGTGCCAGCAGCCCGCTGACTAGCGCTAGCACAGATACGCAGTATTTT. Amino acid sequence: CASSPLTSASTDTQYF.

V is TRBV21-1 and J is TRBJ2-5; the D segment call TRBD1 is taken from the table without a DNA check. TRBV21-1 is recorded as a pseudogene. This CDR3 is 14 amino acids long. CDR3 in DNA: TGTGCCATAGGACAGGGTGGTATTTTTGAGACCCAGTACTTC. Translation: CAIGQGGIFETQYF.

This chain links TRBV9 with TRBJ2-2, with a weak D call TRBD2 (5 bases). The CDR3 spans 14 residues. From germline, CDR1 is SGDLS and CDR2 YYNGEE. V shed 9 bases and J shed 4 bases, with 16 bases lying between them. The CDR3 DNA reads TGTGCCACCAAACGGGATGTGGGCACCGGGGAGCTGTTTTTT. Encoded protein: CATKRDVGTGELFF.

This clone was seen a single time. The CDR3 DNA reads as TGTGCCACCAGTGATTGGGGACAGGATAGCAATCAGCCCCAGCATTTT. Its translation: CATSDWGQDSNQPQHF. This chain uses TRBV24-1 with TRBJ1-5, with TRBD1 identical over 8 bases. After removal of 2 bases from V and 0 bases from J, the junction contained 2 bases not matched to a gene. The CDR3 runs 16 residues. Germline lookup yields CDR1 KGHDR and CDR2 SFDVKD.

The V gene is TRBV7-6, the J gene TRBJ1-2; D is perhaps TRBD1 (5 bases). Trimming took 4 bases from V and 7 from J, leaving 19 bases between them. This CDR3 spans 15 amino acids. CDR1 is SGHVS and CDR2 is FNYEAQ in the germline V gene. The CDR3 here is CASSYDPGREGGYTF. In nucleotides, the CDR3 is TGTGCCAGCAGCTACGACCCCGGCAGGGAAGGTGGCTACACCTTC. Full variable domain (missing parts from reference TRBV7-6 and TRBJ1-2): GAGVSQSPRYKVTKRGQDVALRCDPISGHVSLYWYRQALGQGPEFLTYFNYEAQQDKSGLPNDRFSAERPEGSISTLTIQRTEQRDSAMYRCASSYDPGREGGYTFGSGTRLTVV.

This clone has just one count. The V and J genes are TRBV20-1 and TRBJ2-1, with 9 nucleotides matching TRBD2. Germline V CDR1 and CDR2: DFQATT, SNEGSKA (reference sequence). V dropped 4 bases and J dropped 8; count of bases not matched to a gene: 0. This CDR3 has 11 residues. The CDR3 spells CSAKREDEQFF. CDR3 DNA sequence: TGCAGTGCTAAGCGGGAGGATGAGCAGTTCTTC.

The V gene is TRBV27, the J gene TRBJ2-2; D gene uncertain. Per germline, CDR1 MNHEY and CDR2 SMNVEV (reference sequence). The CDR3 consists of 15 residues. V gave up 3 bases and J gave up 0 bases, with 8 bases separating them. CDR3 DNA sequence: TGTGCCAGCAGTTTGGGCCTCCCGAACACCGGGGAGCTGTTTTTT. Translating gives CASSLGLPNTGELFF.

The chain carries TRBV5-8 and TRBJ1-1; D call uncertain. V gave up 5 bases and J gave up 0 bases, with 5 bases separating them. This CDR3 contains 12 residues. Germline assignment: CDR1 SGHTS and CDR2 YDEGEE. The CDR3 region is CASRFMNTEAFF. As DNA, the CDR3 is TGTGCCAGCAGATTTATGAACACTGAAGCTTTCTTT.

The V call is TRBV30, the J call TRBJ2-6; maybe TRBD1 (6 bases). CDR1 and CDR2 from the germline V gene are GTSNPN and SVGIG (reference sequence). The length of the CDR3 is 18 residues. Trimming took off 4 bases at V and 3 bases at J, with 22 bases between the two ends. CDR3 sequence reads: CAWISPRRGLSGANVLTF. In DNA form, the CDR3 reads TGTGCCTGGATTTCCCCGCGCAGGGGCCTTAGTGGGGCCAACGTCCTGACTTTC. The full variable domain, its missing parts supplied by reference TRBV30 and TRBJ2-6, is SQTIHQWPATLVQPVGSPLSLECTVEGTSNPNLYWYRQAAGRGLQLLFYSVGIGQISSEVPQNLSASRPQDRQFILSSKKLLLSDSGFYLCAWISPRRGLSGANVLTFGAGSRLTVL.

The V gene is TRBV5-1, the J gene TRBJ1-1, with TRBD1 matching 7 bases. Trimming cost V 5 bases and J 5 bases; bases outside gene matches: 12. The CDR3 has 15 residues. Germline CDR1 and CDR2: SGHRS and YFSETQ. CDR3 sequence reads: CASSLNPTGVTEAFF. The CDR3 bases are TGCGCCAGCAGTTTAAACCCTACAGGGGTTACTGAAGCTTTCTTT. Supplemented by reference TRBV5-1 and TRBJ1-1, the full variable domain reads KAGVTQTPRYLIKTRGQQVTLSCSPISGHRSVSWYQQTPGQGLQFLFEYFSETQRNKGNFPGRFSGRQFSNSRSEMNVSTLELGDSALYLCASSLNPTGVTEAFFGQGTRLTVV.

This clone was detected once. The chain is built from TRBV6-5 and TRBJ2-5; D perhaps matches TRBD1 (6 bases). Trimming left V 5 bases short and J 6 bases short, with 16 bases between. Germline values: CDR1 MNHEY, CDR2 SVGAGI. The CDR3 is 14 residues long. The CDR3 loop reads CASSPGVNQKTQYF. In DNA form, the CDR3 reads TGTGCCAGCAGTCCAGGGGTGAATCAGAAGACCCAGTACTTC.

Concerning this clone itself: The same CDR3 can be traced to other DNA sequences in this sample. The gene calls are TRBV5-1 and TRBJ2-1; 10 positions match TRBD1. V dropped 4 bases and J dropped 3; count of bases not matched to a gene: 4. CDR1 and CDR2 from the germline V gene are SGHRS and YFSETQ. The CDR3 has 15 amino acids. CDR3 sequence (DNA): TGCGCCAGCAGCCCGGGACAGGGGAGCTACAATGAGCAGTTCTTC. The encoded protein is CASSPGQGSYNEQFF. Full variable domain (missing parts from reference TRBV5-1 and TRBJ2-1): KAGVTQTPRYLIKTRGQQVTLSCSPISGHRSVSWYQQTPGQGLQFLFEYFSETQRNKGNFPGRFSGRQFSNSRSEMNVSTLELGDSALYLCASSPGQGSYNEQFFGPGTRLTVL.

This clone came up once. The rearrangement uses TRBV10-2 and TRBJ1-5; 7 positions agree with TRBD1. The CDR3 runs 18 residues. Germline V gene lookup returns CDR1 WSHSY and CDR2 SAAADI. V lost 6 bases and J lost 6; bases outside the gene matches: 20. The CDR3 DNA sequence: TGCGCCAGCAGACCCCGGGACAGAATGGGATTGGGTCGTCAGCCCCAGCATTTT. Its protein is CASRPRDRMGLGRQPQHF.

The chain carries TRBV6-1 and TRBJ1-2; a weak D match, TRBD1 (5 bases). This CDR3 has 15 amino acids. V was trimmed by 2 bases and J by 7 bases, leaving 17 bases between them. CDR1 and CDR2 from the germline V gene are MNHNS and SASEGT. In nucleotides, the CDR3 is TGTGCCAGCAGTGAACCTACGGACCGGGGGGGTGGCTACACCTTC. Its translation: CASSEPTDRGGGYTF.

The rearrangement uses TRBV2 and TRBJ1-1, with 8 bases aligning to TRBD1. CDR1 SNHLY and CDR2 FYNNEI come from the germline V gene. The CDR3 length is 14 residues. V dropped 5 bases and J dropped 6; count of bases not matched to a gene: 8. DNA of the CDR3: TGTGCCAGCAGTATTCTCAGGGGGCGAGCTGAAGCTTTCTTT. Translating gives CASSILRGRAEAFF.

V usage is TRBV7-8 and J usage is TRBJ2-1, with 11 positions matching TRBD2. Trimming at V came to 6 bases and at J to 4 bases, leaving 14 bases not matched to a gene. The CDR3 consists of 18 residues. Looked up from germline, CDR1 is SGHVS and CDR2 is FQNEAQ. CDR3 protein: CASRPGRLGLAEYNEQFF. The CDR3, as DNA: TGTGCCAGCAGGCCCGGACGGCTGGGACTAGCGGAATACAATGAGCAGTTCTTC.

The genes are TRBV20-1 and TRBJ2-2; D is perhaps TRBD2 (5 bases). CDR1 and CDR2 (germline): DFQATT, SNEGSKA (reference sequence). The CDR3 has 14 amino acids. V was pared by 6 bases and J by 5 bases, with 16 bases between. CDR3 region: CSASRTAGTGELFF. CDR3 DNA sequence: TGCAGTGCCAGTAGGACTGCCGGAACCGGGGAGCTGTTTTTT.